Shown below are 16 T cell receptor beta chains from a single sample sequenced in a study of shared clonotypes between healthy human individuals. The assay was immunoSEQ multiplex PCR, and TCRdb's table has in-frame clones only and misses some. The repertoire holds some 1 million clones, with around 75% as singletons. Material: memory CD4+ T cells sorted from blood. Subset noted: CD45RA-negative fraction. These receptors came from a man between 18 and 35 years old in good health.

J is TRBJ2-3 and V is TRBV7-2, with 8 bases matching TRBD1. CDR1 SGHTA and CDR2 FQGNSA come from the germline V gene. This CDR3 comprises 15 residues. V lost 3 bases and J lost 2; bases outside the gene matches: 4. CDR3 residues: CASSFQGADTDTQYF. The CDR3 region has the DNA TGTGCCAGCAGCTTCCAGGGGGCGGACACAGATACGCAGTATTTT.

This clone was recorded once. The chain is built from TRBV4-3 and TRBJ1-1, with 7 bases aligning to TRBD1. The trim removed 0 bases at V and 2 bases at J, leaving 9 bases unmatched. CDR1 LGHNA and CDR2 YSLEER come from the germline V gene. This CDR3 is built from 17 residues. CDR3 sequence (DNA): TGCGCCAGCAGCCAAGATTCCCGGGACAGCCTCAACACTGAAGCTTTCTTT. It encodes CASSQDSRDSLNTEAFF.

The CDR3 nucleotides read TGTGCCAGCCGAAAGCTGACAGGGAAGAACACTGAAGCTTTCTTT. Translating it yields CASRKLTGKNTEAFF. This chain joins TRBV27 and TRBJ1-1, with TRBD1 matching over 7 bases. Germline lookup yields CDR1 MNHEY and CDR2 SMNVEV (reference sequence). This CDR3 has 15 residues. The V segment lost 8 bases and the J segment 1 base; nucleotides outside the gene matches: 10.

This chain connects TRBV5-1 to TRBJ1-1, with unresolved D. Germline values: CDR1 SGHRS, CDR2 YFSETQ. CDR3 size: 15 residues. V was clipped by 4 bases and J by 3 bases, with 16 bases between them. For the CDR3, the DNA is TGCGCCAGCAGCGCCGCCGGGGAGACATACACTGAAGCTTTCTTT. It is translated as CASSAAGETYTEAFF.

The chain couples TRBV18 to TRBJ2-7; no definite D call. The length of the CDR3 is 13 residues. The ends were cut back, 2 bases at V and 6 bases at J, with 11 bases in the middle. Looked up from germline, CDR1 is KGHSH and CDR2 is LQKENI. Written as DNA, the CDR3 is TGTGCCAGCTCACCATACGGTTATCGCGAGCAGTACTTC. It specifies CASSPYGYREQYF.

V is TRBV25-1 and J is TRBJ2-1; 8 bases fit TRBD2. The germline V gene encodes CDR1 MGHDK and CDR2 SYGVNS. The CDR3 sequence is 17 residues long. Trimming at V came to 2 bases and at J to 3 bases, leaving 9 bases not matched to a gene. Written as DNA, the CDR3 is TGTGCCAGCAGTGAACAATGGGCGGGGGGCAGCTACAATGAGCAGTTCTTC. This sequence encodes CASSEQWAGGSYNEQFF.

The chain combines TRBV28 with TRBJ1-6, with D possibly matching TRBD1 (6 bases). From germline, CDR1 is MDHEN and CDR2 SYDVKM. The V end was cut by 5 bases, the J end by 6 bases, with 17 bases between. This CDR3 has 16 residues. In nucleotides, the CDR3 is TGTGCCAGCAGTAACTACAGGGTATCGGGTAATTCACCCCTCCACTTT. Protein product: CASSNYRVSGNSPLHF.

The J gene is TRBJ2-1, the V gene TRBV5-1, with no clear D. Germline V gene lookup returns CDR1 SGHRS and CDR2 YFSETQ. V was clipped by 0 bases and J by 8 bases, with 12 bases between them. The CDR3 spans 14 residues. CDR3 sequence: CASSLGGVEDEQFF. CDR3 in DNA: TGCGCCAGCAGCTTGGGCGGAGTAGAGGATGAGCAGTTCTTC.

The rearrangement uses TRBV30 and TRBJ1-6; possible D gene TRBD1, 6 bases. CDR1 GTSNPN and CDR2 SVGIG come from the germline V gene (reference sequence). The CDR3 totals 18 residues. The V and J ends lost 3 bases and 8 bases respectively, with 26 bases between them. The chain's CDR3 is CAWRLPGQMGKKYSPLHF. The CDR3 DNA is TGTGCCTGGAGATTACCGGGACAAATGGGGAAGAAATATTCACCCCTCCACTTT.

This clone came up once. Other DNA sequences within the sample encode an identical CDR3. The J gene is TRBJ1-1, the V gene TRBV19; no definite D call. The CDR3 sequence is 14 residues long. Trimming took off 0 bases at V and 4 bases at J, with 9 bases between the two ends. Germline lookup yields CDR1 LNHDA and CDR2 SQIVND (reference sequence). CDR3 sequence (DNA): TGTGCCAGTAGTATAGATCTTCGTGGCACTGAAGCTTTCTTT. Translation: CASSIDLRGTEAFF.

The genes are TRBV4-1 and TRBJ2-3; the D is unclear. The V end was cut by 1 base, the J end by 6 bases, with 14 bases between. The CDR3 consists of 15 residues. In germline, CDR1 is MGHRA, CDR2 YSYEKL. The CDR3 region is CASSQARVGPDTQYF. For the CDR3, the DNA is TGCGCCAGCAGCCAAGCTCGGGTAGGGCCGGATACGCAGTATTTT.

In nucleotides, the CDR3 is TGTGCCTGGAGCCCACGTGGGGGGGGAGATACGCAGTATTTT. Amino acid sequence: CAWSPRGGGDTQYF. The chain combines TRBV30 with TRBJ2-3; 7 nucleotides agree with TRBD2. CDR1 is GTSNPN, CDR2 SVGIG, per germline (reference sequence). The ends lost 3 bases at V and 5 bases at J; junction bases unmatched: 8. The CDR3 covers 14 residues.

This chain connects TRBV5-1 to TRBJ2-7, with a tentative D call TRBD1 (7 bases). The CDR3 loop spans 15 amino acids. CDR1 is SGHRS and CDR2 is YFSETQ in the germline V gene. V dropped 4 bases and J dropped 6 bases, with 20 bases sitting between them. CDR3 nucleotides: TGCGCCAGCAGCGACCGGGCAGGGGGGTTTAGCGAGCAGTACTTC. Translating it yields CASSDRAGGFSEQYF.

V and J are TRBV18 and TRBJ1-2; 7 nucleotides agree with TRBD1. V was clipped by 5 bases and J by 5 bases; unmatched bases: 5. There are 13 residues in the CDR3. Germline CDR1 KGHSH, CDR2 LQKENI. The CDR3 loop is CASSTGTEYGYTF. The CDR3 region has the DNA TGTGCCAGCTCAACCGGGACAGAATATGGCTACACCTTC.

The rearrangement links TRBV6-5 to TRBJ1-1; D may be TRBD1 (5 bases). This CDR3 contains 15 residues. Germline V CDR1 and CDR2: MNHEY, SVGAGI. Between the trimmed V and J ends, which lost 2 bases and 5 bases, there was a span of 15 bases. The CDR3, as DNA: TGTGCCAGCAGTTACCTACGCAGGGAAGGAACTGAAGCTTTCTTT. Residues: CASSYLRREGTEAFF.

Turning to this clone: Other nucleotide sequences from this sample produce the same CDR3. V gene TRBV7-3 combines with J gene TRBJ2-3; D remains ambiguous. Deletions cut 3 bases from V and 3 bases from J, with 4 bases between. The CDR3 runs 12 residues. The germline CDR1 and CDR2 sequences are SGHTA and FQGTGA. The CDR3 DNA is TGTGCCAGCAGCTTCGGGACAGATACGCAGTATTTT. Protein sequence: CASSFGTDTQYF. Combining the CDR3 with reference TRBV7-3 and TRBJ2-3 gives the whole variable domain GAGVSQTPSNKVTEKGKYVELRCDPISGHTALYWYRQSLGQGPEFLIYFQGTGAADDSGLPNDRFFAVRPEGSVSTLKIQRTERGDSAVYLCASSFGTDTQYFGPGTRLTVL.